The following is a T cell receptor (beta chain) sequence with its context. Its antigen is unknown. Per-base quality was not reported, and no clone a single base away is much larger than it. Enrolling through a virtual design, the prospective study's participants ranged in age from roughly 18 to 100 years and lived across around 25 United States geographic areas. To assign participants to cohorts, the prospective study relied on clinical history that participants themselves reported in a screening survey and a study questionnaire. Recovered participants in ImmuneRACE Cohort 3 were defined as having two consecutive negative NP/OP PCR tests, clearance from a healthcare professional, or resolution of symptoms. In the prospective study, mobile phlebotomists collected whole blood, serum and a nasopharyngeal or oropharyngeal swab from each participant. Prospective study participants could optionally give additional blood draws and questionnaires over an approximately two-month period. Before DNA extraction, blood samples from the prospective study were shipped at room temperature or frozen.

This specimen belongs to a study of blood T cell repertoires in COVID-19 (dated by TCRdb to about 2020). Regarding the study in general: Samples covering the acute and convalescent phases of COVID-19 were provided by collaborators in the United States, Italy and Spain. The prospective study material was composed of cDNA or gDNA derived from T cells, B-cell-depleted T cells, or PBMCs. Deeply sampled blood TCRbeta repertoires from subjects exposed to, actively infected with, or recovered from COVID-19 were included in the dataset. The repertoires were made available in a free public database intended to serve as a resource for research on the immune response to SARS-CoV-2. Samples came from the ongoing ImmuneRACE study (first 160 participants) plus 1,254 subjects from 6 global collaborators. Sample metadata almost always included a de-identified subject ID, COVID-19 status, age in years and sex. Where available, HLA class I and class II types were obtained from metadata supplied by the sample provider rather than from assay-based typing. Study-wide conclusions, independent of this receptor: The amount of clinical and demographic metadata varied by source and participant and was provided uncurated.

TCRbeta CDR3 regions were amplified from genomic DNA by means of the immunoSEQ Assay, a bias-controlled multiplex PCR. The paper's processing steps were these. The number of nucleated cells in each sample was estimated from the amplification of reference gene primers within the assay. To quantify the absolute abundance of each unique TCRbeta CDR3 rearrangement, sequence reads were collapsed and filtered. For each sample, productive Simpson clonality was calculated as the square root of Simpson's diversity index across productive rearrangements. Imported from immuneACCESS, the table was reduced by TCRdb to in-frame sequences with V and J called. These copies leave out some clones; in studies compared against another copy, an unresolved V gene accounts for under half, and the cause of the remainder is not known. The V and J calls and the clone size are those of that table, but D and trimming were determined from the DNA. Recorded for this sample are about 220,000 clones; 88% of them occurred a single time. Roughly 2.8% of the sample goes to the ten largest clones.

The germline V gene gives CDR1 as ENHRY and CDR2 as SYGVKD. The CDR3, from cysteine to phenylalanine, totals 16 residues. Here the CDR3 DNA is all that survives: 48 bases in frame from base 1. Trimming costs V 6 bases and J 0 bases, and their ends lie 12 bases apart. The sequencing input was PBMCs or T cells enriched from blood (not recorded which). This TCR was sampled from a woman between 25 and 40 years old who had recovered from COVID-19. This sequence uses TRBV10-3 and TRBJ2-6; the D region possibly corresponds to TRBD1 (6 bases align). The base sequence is TGTGCCATCAGCAGGACAGTCTCCTCTGGGGCCAACGTCCTGACTTTC. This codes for CAISRTVSSGANVLTF.